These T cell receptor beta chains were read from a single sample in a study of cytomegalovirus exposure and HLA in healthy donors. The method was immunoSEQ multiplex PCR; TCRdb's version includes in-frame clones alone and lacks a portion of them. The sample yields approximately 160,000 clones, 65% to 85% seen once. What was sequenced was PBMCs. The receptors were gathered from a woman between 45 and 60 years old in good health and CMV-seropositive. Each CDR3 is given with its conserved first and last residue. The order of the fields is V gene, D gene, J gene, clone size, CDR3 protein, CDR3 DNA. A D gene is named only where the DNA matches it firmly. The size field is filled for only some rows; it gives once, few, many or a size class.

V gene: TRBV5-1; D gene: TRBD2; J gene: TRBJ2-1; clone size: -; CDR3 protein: CASSYASGGAPGEQFF; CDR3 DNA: TGCGCCAGCAGCTACGCTAGCGGGGGGGCTCCTGGTGAGCAGTTCTTC
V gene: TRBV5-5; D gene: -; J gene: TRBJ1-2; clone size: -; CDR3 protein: CASSATSPERLDGYTF; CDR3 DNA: TGTGCCAGCAGCGCCACCTCTCCCGAGCGGTTAGATGGCTACACCTTC
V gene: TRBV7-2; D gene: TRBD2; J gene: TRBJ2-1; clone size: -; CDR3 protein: CASSTLAGEYNEQFF; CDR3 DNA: TGTGCCAGCAGCACACTAGCGGGAGAATACAATGAGCAGTTCTTC
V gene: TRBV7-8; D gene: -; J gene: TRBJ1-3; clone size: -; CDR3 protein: CASSFNRNTIYF; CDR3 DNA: TGTGCCAGCAGCTTTAATAGAAACACCATATATTTT
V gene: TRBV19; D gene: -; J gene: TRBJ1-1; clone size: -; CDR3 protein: CASSTGRGNTEAFF; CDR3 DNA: TGTGCCAGTAGTACAGGCAGGGGGAACACTGAAGCTTTCTTT
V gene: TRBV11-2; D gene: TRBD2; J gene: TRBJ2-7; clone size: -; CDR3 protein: CASSLLAGSGIYEQYF; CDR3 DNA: TGTGCCAGCAGCTTACTAGCGGGATCGGGTATTTACGAGCAGTACTTC
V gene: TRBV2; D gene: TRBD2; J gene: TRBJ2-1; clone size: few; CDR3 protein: CASSSQSGIEQFF; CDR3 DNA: TGTGCCAGCAGTTCCCAGAGCGGGATTGAGCAGTTCTTC
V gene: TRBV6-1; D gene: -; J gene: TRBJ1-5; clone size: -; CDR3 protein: CASSESRPLNQPQHF; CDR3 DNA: TGTGCCAGCAGTGAAAGCCGTCCCCTCAATCAGCCCCAGCATTTT
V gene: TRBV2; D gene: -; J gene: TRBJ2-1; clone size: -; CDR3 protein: CASRPTSTDEQFF; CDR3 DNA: TGTGCCAGCAGACCTACTAGCACCGATGAGCAGTTCTTC
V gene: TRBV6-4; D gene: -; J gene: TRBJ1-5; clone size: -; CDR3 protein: CASSDSMGEGNQPQHF; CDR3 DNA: TGTGCCAGCAGTGACTCGATGGGGGAGGGCAATCAGCCCCAGCATTTT
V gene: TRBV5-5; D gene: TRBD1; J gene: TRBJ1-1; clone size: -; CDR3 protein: CASSRDEQGARTEAFF; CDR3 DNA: TGTGCCAGCAGCCGGGACGAACAGGGGGCGCGAACTGAAGCTTTCTTT